This T cell receptor beta chain was found in a study of cytomegalovirus exposure and HLA in healthy donors. The CDR3 is made up of 15 amino acids. V was clipped by 2 bases and J by 0 bases, with 11 bases between them. CDR1 is MNHNY, CDR2 SVGAGI, per germline (reference sequence). The PCR made use of 60 Vbeta and 13 Jbeta primers. In the source study's methods: The authors later counted tens of millions of unique TCR beta chains, approximately 10 million of them shared. The repertoire was sequenced with immunoSEQ multiplex PCR; TCRdb's copy has only in-frame clones and lacks some. The V and J calls and clone size come from that table; D and trimming were worked out from the DNA. The repertoire shows 90,000 to 130,000 clones; the top ten hold 6.8%.

The sequence came from a man aged 40-55 years in good health and CMV-seropositive. The rearrangement joins TRBV6-6 to TRBJ2-7, with a tentative D call TRBD1 (6 bases). The sample was PBMCs. The CDR3 nucleotides are TGTGCCAGCAGTTACGACAGGTGGAGCTCCTACGAGCAGTACTTC. As protein: CASSYDRWSSYEQYF.